This T cell receptor (beta chain) is drawn from a study of cytomegalovirus exposure and HLA in healthy donors. General study findings and limits: The study listed 164 cytomegalovirus-associated TCR beta chains.

Primers included in the PCR were 60 Vbeta and 13 Jbeta primers. The protocol was immunoSEQ multiplex PCR, while the TCRdb copy is restricted to in-frame clones and leaves out a portion. The sample carries under 150,000 clones, about 76% recorded once. A note on this clone: No antigen is known for it.

Germline CDR1 and CDR2: SGHAT and FQNNGV. The CDR3 totals 14 residues. V dropped 7 bases and J dropped 2 bases, with 14 bases sitting between them. The rearrangement links TRBV11-2 to TRBJ2-5; possible D gene TRBD2, 5 bases. The sequenced sample was PBMCs. This TCR came from a young man in good health and CMV-seronegative. The CDR3 DNA follows: TGTGCCAGCACCGAGTACCGGAGGCAAGAGACCCAGTACTTC. It codes for CASTEYRRQETQYF.